This TCR beta chain was captured in a study of Graves' ophthalmopathy and Graves' hyperthyroidism. Background on the study: Prior to any treatment, peripheral blood was collected at the time of initial diagnosis.

The CDR3 is 15 residues long. The V end lost 2 bases, the J end lost 4 bases, and 14 bases lay between the germline ends. Germline V gene data show CDR1 as MGHRA and CDR2 as YSYEKL. The authors amplified TCR beta CDR3 regions from RNA transcripts. Investigators did first-round RT-PCR with HTBI primers, then second-round multiplex PCR. TCRdb called the multiplex PCR reads again in MiXCR, with one record for every CDR3 protein. Of about 220,000 distinct CDR3 sequences in the sample, approximately 21% were seen once. Overall study results and limits: At around 68% sensitivity and about 72% specificity, the model predicted progression of the ophthalmopathy.

Among the exclusions were patients with other autoimmune diseases, uncontrolled infections, pregnancy or lactation. The PBMCs originated from roughly 10 ml of fresh peripheral blood. For this clonotype: The antigen is unknown.

Sequencing used peripheral blood. The chain carries TRBV4-1 and TRBJ1-2; D ambiguous. The source is a woman in her forties or fifties with Graves' ophthalmopathy. CDR3 sequence (DNA): TGCGCCAGCAGCCAAACCTCTGGAGGGCCCTATGGCTACACCTTC. This codes for CASSQTSGGPYGYTF.